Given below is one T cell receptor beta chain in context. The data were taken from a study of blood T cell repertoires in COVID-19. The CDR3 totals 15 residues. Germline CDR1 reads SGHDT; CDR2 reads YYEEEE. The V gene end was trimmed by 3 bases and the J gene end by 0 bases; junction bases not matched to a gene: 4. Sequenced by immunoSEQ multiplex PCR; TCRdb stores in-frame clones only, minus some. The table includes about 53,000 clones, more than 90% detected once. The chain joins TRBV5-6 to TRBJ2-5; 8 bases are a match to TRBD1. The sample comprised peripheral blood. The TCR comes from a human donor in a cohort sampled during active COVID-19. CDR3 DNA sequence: TGTGCCAGCAGCTCCCGACAGGGGTACCAAGAGACCCAGTACTTC. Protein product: CASSSRQGYQETQYF.